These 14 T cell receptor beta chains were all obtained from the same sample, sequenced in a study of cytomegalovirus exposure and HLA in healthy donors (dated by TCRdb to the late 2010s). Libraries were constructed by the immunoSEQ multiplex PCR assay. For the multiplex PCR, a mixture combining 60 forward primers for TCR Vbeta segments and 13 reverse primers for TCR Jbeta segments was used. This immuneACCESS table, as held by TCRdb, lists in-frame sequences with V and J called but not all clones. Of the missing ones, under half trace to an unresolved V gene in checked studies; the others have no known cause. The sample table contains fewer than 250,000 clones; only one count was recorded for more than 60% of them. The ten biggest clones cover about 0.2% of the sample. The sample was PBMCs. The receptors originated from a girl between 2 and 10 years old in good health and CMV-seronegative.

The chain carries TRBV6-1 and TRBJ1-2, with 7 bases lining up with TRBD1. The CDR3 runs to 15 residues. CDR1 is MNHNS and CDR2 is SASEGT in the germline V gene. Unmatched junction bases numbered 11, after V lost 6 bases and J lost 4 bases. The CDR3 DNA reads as TGTGCCAGCAGCGACAGGTTACAGGGGAGCTATGGCTACACCTTC. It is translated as CASSDRLQGSYGYTF.

The CDR3 bases are TGTGCCAGCAGCGTGGTGCGGGGACAGGGCTACGAGCAGTACTTC. It codes for CASSVVRGQGYEQYF. This sequence joins TRBV11-2 and TRBJ2-7; 9 nucleotides align to TRBD1. Trimming at V came to 5 bases and at J to 3 bases, leaving 8 bases not matched to a gene. Germline V gene sequence: CDR1 SGHAT, CDR2 FQNNGV. The CDR3 is 15 residues long.

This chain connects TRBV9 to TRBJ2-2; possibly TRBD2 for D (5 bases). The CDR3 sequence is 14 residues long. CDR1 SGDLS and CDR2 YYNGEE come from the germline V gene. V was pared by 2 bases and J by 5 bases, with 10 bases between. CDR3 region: CASSVAGETGELFF. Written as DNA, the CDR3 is TGTGCCAGCAGCGTGGCCGGGGAAACCGGGGAGCTGTTTTTT.

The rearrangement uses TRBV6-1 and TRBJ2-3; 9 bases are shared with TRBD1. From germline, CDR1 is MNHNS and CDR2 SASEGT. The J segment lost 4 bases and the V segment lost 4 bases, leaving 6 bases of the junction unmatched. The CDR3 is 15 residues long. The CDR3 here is CASSGGQGFADTQYF. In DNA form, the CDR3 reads TGTGCCAGCAGTGGAGGACAGGGGTTTGCAGATACGCAGTATTTT.

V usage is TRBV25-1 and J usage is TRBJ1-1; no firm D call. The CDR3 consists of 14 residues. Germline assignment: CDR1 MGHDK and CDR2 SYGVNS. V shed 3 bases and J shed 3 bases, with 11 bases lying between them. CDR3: CASSDSGYDTEAFF. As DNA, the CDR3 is TGTGCCAGCAGTGACTCGGGTTATGACACTGAAGCTTTCTTT.

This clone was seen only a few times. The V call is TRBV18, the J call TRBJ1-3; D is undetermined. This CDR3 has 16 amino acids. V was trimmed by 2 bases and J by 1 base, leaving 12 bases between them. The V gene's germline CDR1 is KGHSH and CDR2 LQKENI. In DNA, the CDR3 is TGTGCCAGCTCACCATCCCAGGCCTCTTCTGGAAACACCATATATTTT. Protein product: CASSPSQASSGNTIYF.

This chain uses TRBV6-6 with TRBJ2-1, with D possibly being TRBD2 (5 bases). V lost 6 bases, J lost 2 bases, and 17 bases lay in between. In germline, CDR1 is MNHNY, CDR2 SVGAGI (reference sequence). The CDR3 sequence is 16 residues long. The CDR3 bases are TGTGCCAGCAGCCACTCACCCCGGGGAACCTACAATGAGCAGTTCTTC. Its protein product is CASSHSPRGTYNEQFF.

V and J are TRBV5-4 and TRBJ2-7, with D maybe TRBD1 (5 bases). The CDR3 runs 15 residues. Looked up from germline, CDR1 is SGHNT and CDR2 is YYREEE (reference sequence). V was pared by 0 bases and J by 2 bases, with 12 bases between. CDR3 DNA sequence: TGTGCCAGCAGCTTGGTGGCTACAGGAACCTACGAGCAGTACTTC. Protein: CASSLVATGTYEQYF.

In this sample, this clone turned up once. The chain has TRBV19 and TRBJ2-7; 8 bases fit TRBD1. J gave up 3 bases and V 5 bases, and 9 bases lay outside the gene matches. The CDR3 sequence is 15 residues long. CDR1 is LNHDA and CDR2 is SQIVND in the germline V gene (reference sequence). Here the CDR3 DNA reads TGTGCCAGTAGTGACCCAGGGGGCACAATCTACGAGCAGTACTTC. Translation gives CASSDPGGTIYEQYF. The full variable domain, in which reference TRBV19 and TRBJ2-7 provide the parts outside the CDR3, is DGGITQSPKYLFRKEGQNVTLSCEQNLNHDAMYWYRQDPGQGLRLIYYSQIVNDFQKGDIAEGYSVSREKKESFPLTVTSAQKNPTAFYLCASSDPGGTIYEQYFGPGTRLTVT.

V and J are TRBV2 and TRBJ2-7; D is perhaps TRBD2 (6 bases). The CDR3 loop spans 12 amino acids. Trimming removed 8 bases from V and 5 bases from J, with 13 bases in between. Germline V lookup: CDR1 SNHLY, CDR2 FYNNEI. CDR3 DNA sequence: TGTGCCAGCGTTAAGGAGGGCGACGAGCAGTACTTC. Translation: CASVKEGDEQYF.

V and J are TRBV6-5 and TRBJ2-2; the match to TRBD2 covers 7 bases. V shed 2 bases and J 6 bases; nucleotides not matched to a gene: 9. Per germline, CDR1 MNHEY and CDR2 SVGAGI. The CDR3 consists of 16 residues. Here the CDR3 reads CASSYRDYGVPGELFF. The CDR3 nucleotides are TGTGCCAGCAGTTACCGGGACTACGGGGTGCCCGGGGAGCTGTTTTTT.

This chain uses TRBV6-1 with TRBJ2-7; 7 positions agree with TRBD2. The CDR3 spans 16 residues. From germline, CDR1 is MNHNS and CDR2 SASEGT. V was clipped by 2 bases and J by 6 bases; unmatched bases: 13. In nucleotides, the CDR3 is TGTGCCAGCAGTGAAATTGCTACTAGCGACTTTCCCGAGCAGTACTTC. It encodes CASSEIATSDFPEQYF.

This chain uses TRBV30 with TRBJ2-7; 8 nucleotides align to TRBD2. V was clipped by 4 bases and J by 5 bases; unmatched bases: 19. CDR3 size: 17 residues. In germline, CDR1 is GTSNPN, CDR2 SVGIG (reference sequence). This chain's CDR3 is CAWNPPGGLAGTNEQYF. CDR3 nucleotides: TGTGCCTGGAATCCCCCCGGGGGGTTAGCGGGAACGAACGAGCAGTACTTC.

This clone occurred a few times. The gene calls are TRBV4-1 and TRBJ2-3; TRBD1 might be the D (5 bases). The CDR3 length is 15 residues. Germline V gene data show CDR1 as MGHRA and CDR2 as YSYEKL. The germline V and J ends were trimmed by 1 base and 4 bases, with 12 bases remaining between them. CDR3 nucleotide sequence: TGCGCCAGCAGCCAAGGGGCCCAGACAGCAGATACGCAGTATTTT. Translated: CASSQGAQTADTQYF.